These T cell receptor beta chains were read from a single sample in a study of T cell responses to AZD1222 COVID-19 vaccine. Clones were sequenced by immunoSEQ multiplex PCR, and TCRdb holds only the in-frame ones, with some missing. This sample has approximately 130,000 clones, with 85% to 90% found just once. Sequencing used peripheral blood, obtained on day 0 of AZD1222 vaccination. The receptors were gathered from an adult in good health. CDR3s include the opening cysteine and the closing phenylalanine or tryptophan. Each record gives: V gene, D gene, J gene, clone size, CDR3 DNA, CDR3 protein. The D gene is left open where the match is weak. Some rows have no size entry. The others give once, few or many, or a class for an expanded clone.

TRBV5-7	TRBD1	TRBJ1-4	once	TGTGCCAGCAGCCCCCGGGACAGGGGGGCAACTAATGAAAAACTGTTTTTT	CASSPRDRGATNEKLFF
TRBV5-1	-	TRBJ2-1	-	TGCGCCAGCAGCTTGGGAGACGGGGGCAATGAGCAGTTCTTC	CASSLGDGGNEQFF
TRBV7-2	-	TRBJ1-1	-	TGTGCCAGCAGCTTCAAACAGGGTGGCACTGAAGCTTTCTTT	CASSFKQGGTEAFF
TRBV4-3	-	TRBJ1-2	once	TGCGCCAGCAGCCAAGATGCCACAGGGACCTACTATGGCTACACCTTC	CASSQDATGTYYGYTF
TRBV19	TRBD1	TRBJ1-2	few	TGTGCCAGTAGTGAGACAGGGTCGATCGGCTACACCTTC	CASSETGSIGYTF
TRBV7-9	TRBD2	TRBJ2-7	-	TGTGCCAGCACCGTTAGCGGGAGTAAATTCTCCGAGCAGTACTTC	CASTVSGSKFSEQYF
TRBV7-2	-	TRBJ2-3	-	TGTGCCAGCAGGCGTAGCAGGGTTCCCACAGATACGCAGTATTTT	CASRRSRVPTDTQYF
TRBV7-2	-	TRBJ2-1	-	TGTGCCAGCAGCTTAGTCGGGGCTTACAATGAGCAGTTCTTC	CASSLVGAYNEQFF
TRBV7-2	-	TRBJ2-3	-	TGTGCCAGCAGCTATCTAGCGAGCACAGATACGCAGTATTTT	CASSYLASTDTQYF
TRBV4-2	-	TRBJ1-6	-	TGTGCCAGCAGCCAAGTCCCAGGGATCTATAATTCACCCCTCCACTTT	CASSQVPGIYNSPLHF
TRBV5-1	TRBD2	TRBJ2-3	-	TGCGCCAGCAGCTTAGGAACTAGCGGGGGCACAGATACGCAGTATTTT	CASSLGTSGGTDTQYF
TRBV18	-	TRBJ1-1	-	TGTGCCAGCTCACAAGGCAGGAACACTGAAGCTTTCTTT	CASSQGRNTEAFF
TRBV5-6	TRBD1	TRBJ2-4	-	TGTGCCAGCAGCTTGGGACCAGGGACAGGGGTTTCAGGAAACATTCAGTACTTC	CASSLGPGTGVSGNIQYF
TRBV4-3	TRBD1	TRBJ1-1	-	TGCGCCAGCAGCCCCCAAAAGGGGGCTAATACTGAAGCTTTCTTT	CASSPQKGANTEAFF
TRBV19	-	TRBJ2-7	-	TGTGCCAGTAGTAGCCCCGGGACCTCCGCCTACGAGCAGTACTTC	CASSSPGTSAYEQYF
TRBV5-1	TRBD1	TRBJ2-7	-	TGCGCCAGCAGCCCGGGACAGGGGGCTTTCTACGAGCAGTACTTC	CASSPGQGAFYEQYF
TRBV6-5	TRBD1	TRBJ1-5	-	TGTGCCAGCAGCCGGACAGGGGTCGGCAATCAGCCCCAGCATTTT	CASSRTGVGNQPQHF
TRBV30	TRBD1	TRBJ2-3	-	TGTGCCTGGTGGGGACAGGGGAAAACAGATACGCAGTATTTT	CAWWGQGKTDTQYF
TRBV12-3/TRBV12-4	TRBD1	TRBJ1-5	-	TGTGCCAGCAGTTTGGACAGGGGTCAGCCCCAGCATTTT	CASSLDRGQPQHF
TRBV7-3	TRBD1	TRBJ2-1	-	TGTGCCAGCAGCTGGGACAGCTACAATGAGCAGTTCTTC	CASSWDSYNEQFF
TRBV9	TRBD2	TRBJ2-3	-	TGTGCCAGCAGCCGGGGGACTAGCGGGTCCGCAGATACGCAGTATTTT	CASSRGTSGSADTQYF
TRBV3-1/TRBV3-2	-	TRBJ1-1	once	TGTGCCAGCAGCCCTCCCAGGGCAGCCAAGGGGGCTGAAGCTTTCTTT	CASSPPRAAKGAEAFF
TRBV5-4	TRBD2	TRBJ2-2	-	TGTGCCAGCAGCTTGGGTCTAGCGGGAGGGCCGAACACCGGGGAGCTGTTTTTT	CASSLGLAGGPNTGELFF
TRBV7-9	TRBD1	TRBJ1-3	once	TGTGCCAGCAGCCTGGGACAGGGGGACCCCGTCTCTGGAAACACCATATATTTT	CASSLGQGDPVSGNTIYF
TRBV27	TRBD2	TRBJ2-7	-	TGTGCCAGCAAAAGTCTAGCGGGAGAGTACGAGCAGTACTTC	CASKSLAGEYEQYF
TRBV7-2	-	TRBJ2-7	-	TGTGCCAGCAGCTTAGGGGGGATACCCTCCTACGAGCAGTACTTC	CASSLGGIPSYEQYF
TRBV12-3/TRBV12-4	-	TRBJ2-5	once	TGTGCCAGCAGTTTAAACTTCCAAGAGACCCAGTACTTC	CASSLNFQETQYF
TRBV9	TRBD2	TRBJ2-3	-	TGTGCCAGCAGCGTAGGTCTAGCGGGAGTCGAAGATACGCAGTATTTT	CASSVGLAGVEDTQYF
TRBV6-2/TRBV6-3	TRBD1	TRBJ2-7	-	TGTGCCAGCAGTCCGGGACAGTTGGACTTCCACGAGCAGTACTTC	CASSPGQLDFHEQYF